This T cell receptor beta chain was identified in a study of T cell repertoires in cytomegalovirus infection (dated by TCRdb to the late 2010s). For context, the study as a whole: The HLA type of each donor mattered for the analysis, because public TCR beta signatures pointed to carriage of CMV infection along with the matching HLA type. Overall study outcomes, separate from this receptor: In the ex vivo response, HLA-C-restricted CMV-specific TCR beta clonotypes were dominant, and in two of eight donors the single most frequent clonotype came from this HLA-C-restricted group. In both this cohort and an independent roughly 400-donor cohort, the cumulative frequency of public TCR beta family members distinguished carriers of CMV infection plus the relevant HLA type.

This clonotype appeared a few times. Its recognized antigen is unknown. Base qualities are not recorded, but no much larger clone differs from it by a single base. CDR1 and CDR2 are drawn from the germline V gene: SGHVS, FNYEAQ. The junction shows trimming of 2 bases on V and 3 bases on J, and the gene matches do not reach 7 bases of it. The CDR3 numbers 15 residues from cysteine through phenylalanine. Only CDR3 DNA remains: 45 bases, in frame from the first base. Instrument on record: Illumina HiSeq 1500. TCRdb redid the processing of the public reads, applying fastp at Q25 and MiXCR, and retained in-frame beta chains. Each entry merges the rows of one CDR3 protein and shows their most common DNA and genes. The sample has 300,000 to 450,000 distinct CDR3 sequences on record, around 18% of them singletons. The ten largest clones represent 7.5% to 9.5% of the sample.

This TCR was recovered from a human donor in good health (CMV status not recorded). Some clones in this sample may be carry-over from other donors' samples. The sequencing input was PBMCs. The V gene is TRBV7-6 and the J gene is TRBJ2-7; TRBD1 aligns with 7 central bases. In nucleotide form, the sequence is TGTGCCAGCAGCTTAAACAGGGGAACCCTCTACGAGCAGTACTTC. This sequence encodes CASSLNRGTLYEQYF.